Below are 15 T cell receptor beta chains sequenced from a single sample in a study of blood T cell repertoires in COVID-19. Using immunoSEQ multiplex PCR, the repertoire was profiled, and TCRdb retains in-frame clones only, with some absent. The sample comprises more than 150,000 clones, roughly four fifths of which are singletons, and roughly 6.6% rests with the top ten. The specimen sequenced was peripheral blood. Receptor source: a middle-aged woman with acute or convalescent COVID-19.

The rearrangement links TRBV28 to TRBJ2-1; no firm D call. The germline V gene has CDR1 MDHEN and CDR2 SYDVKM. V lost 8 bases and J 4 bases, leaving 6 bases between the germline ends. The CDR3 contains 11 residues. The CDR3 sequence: CASGLYNEQFF. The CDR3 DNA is TGTGCCAGCGGCCTTTACAATGAGCAGTTCTTC.

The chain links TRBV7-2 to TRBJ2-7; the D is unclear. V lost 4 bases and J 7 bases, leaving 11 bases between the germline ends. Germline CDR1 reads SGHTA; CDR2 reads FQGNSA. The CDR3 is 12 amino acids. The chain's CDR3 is CASSYPGREQYF. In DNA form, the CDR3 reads TGTGCCAGCAGCTACCCCGGTCGGGAGCAGTACTTC.

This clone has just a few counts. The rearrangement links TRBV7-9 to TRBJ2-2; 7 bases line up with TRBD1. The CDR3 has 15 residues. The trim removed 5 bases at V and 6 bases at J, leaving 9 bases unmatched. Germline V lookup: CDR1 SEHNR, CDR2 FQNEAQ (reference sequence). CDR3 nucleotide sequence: TGTGCCAGCAGCGGTCAGACAGGGTGGTCCGGGGAGCTGTTTTTT. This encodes CASSGQTGWSGELFF.

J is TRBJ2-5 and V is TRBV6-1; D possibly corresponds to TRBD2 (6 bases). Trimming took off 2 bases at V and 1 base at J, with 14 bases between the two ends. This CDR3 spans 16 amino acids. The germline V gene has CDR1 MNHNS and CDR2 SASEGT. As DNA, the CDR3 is TGTGCCAGCAGTGAAAGGAGTGCGGGGCTCCAAGAGACCCAGTACTTC. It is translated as CASSERSAGLQETQYF.

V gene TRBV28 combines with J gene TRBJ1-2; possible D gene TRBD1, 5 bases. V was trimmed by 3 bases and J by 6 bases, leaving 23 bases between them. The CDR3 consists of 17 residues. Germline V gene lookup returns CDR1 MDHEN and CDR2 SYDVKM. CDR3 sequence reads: CASSFDPTDLPGHGYTF. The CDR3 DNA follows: TGTGCCAGCAGTTTCGACCCCACAGACCTACCAGGGCATGGCTACACCTTC.

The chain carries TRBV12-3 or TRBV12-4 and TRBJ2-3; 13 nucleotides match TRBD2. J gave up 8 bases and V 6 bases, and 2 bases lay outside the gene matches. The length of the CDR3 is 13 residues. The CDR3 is CASSRLAGGTQYF. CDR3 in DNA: TGTGCCAGCAGCAGACTAGCGGGAGGTACGCAGTATTTT.

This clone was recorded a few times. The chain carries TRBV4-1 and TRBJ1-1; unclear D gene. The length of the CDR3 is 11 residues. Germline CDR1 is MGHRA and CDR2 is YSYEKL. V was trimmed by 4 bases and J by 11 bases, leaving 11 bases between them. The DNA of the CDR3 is TGCGCCAGCAGCCTCCCGGGGAGGGCTTTCTTT. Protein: CASSLPGRAFF.

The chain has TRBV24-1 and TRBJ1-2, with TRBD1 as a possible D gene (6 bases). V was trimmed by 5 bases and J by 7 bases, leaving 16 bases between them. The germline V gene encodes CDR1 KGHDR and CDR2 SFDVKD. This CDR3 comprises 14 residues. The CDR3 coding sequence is TGTGCCACCAGTGCCAGCAGGGGCCACGGTGGCTACACCTTC. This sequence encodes CATSASRGHGGYTF.

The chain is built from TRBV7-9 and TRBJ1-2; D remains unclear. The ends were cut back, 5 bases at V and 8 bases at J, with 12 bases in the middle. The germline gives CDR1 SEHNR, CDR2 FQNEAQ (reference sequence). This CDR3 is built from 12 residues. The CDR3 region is CASSPRETGYTF. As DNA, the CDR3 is TGTGCCAGCAGCCCGCGGGAGACGGGCTACACCTTC.

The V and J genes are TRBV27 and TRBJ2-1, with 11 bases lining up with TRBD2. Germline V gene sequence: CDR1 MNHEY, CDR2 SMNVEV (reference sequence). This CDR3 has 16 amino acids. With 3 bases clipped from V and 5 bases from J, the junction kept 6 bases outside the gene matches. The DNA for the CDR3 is TGTGCCAGCAGTTTGCTTAGCGGGAGGGTAAACAATGAGCAGTTCTTC. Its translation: CASSLLSGRVNNEQFF.

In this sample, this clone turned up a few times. Here the CDR3 reads CASSPSAGSLNSPLHF. CDR3 bases: TGTGCCAGCTCACCAAGCGCAGGGTCCTTGAATTCACCCCTCCACTTT. The J gene is TRBJ1-6, the V gene TRBV18; tentatively, D is TRBD1 (5 bases). The V end was cut by 2 bases, the J end by 7 bases, with 15 bases between. The CDR3 covers 16 residues. Germline V CDR1 and CDR2: KGHSH, LQKENI. The full variable domain, completed using reference TRBV18 and TRBJ1-6, is NAGVMQNPRHLVRRRGQEARLRCSPMKGHSHVYWYRQLPEEGLKFMVYLQKENIIDESGMPKERFSAEFPKEGPSILRIQQVVRGDSAAYFCASSPSAGSLNSPLHFGNGTRLTVT.

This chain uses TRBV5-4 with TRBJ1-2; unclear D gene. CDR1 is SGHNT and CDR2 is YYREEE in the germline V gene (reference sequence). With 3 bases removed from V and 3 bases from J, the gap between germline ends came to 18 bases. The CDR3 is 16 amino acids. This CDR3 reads CASSSPLAQTHYGYTF. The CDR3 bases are TGTGCCAGCAGCTCCCCCCTGGCCCAGACTCACTATGGCTACACCTTC.

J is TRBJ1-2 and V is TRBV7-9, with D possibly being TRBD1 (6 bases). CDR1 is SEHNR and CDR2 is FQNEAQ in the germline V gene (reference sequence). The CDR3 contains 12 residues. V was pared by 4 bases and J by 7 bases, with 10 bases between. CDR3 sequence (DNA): TGTGCCAGCAGCTCCCAGGGGCCTGGCTACACCTTC. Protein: CASSSQGPGYTF.

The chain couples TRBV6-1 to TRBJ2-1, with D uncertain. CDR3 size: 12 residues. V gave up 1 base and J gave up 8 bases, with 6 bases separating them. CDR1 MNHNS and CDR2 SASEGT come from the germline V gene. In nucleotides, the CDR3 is TGTGCCAGCAGTGAAGTTGGAGATGAGCAGTTCTTC. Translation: CASSEVGDEQFF.

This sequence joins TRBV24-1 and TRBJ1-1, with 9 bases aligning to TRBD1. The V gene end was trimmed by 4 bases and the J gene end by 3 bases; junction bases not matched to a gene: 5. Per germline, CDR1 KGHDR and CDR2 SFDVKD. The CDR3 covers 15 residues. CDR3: CATSDSDRGYTEAFF. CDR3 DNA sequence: TGTGCCACCAGTGACAGTGACAGGGGGTACACTGAAGCTTTCTTT.